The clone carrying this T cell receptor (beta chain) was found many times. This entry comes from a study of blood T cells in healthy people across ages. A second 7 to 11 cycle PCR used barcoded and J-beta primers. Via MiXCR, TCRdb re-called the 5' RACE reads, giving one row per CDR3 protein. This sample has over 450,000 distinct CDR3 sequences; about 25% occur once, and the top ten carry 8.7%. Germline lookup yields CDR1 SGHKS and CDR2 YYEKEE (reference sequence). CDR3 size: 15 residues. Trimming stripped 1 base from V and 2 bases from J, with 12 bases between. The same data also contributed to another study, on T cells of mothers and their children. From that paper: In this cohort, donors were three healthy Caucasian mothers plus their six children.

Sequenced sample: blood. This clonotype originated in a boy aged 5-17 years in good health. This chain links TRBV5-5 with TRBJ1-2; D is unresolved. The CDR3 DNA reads TGTGCCAGCAGCTTGTTTTCTAGCGTCAACTATGGCTACACCTTC. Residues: CASSLFSSVNYGYTF.